This T cell receptor beta chain was documented in a study of regulatory T cells in long-lasting Graves disease. The CDR3 contains 12 residues. CDR1 is SNHLY, CDR2 FYNNEI, per germline. The germline V and J ends were trimmed by 6 bases and 2 bases, with 7 bases remaining between them. To make TCR beta libraries, researchers used iRepertoire HTBI primers and Arm-PCR of CDR3 regions. MiXCR was run by TCRdb on the multiplex PCR reads, yielding one entry per CDR3 protein. The sample holds some 440,000 distinct CDR3 sequences, 20% seen once. This clonotype was recorded at least ten times. Described time point: persistent/refractory GD, antithyroid drugs over 5 years with positive TRAb. Construction of the TCR library relied on RNA isolated from PBMCs.

The sequence came from a female donor with Graves disease. Material: peripheral blood mononuclear cells (PBMCs), obtained when the disease was refractory, from a patient treated with antithyroid drugs. The chain couples TRBV2 to TRBJ2-5; D remains ambiguous. This chain's CDR3 is CASRRRQETQYF. The CDR3 DNA reads TGTGCCAGCAGGAGAAGACAAGAGACCCAGTACTTC.